This T cell receptor beta chain was identified during a study of cytotoxic CD8 clonotypes in ibrutinib-treated CLL. Turning to the study itself: Included were 11 relapsed/refractory and roughly 15 treatment-naive patients, of whom fewer than 18 were IGHV unmutated. A median roughly twelve months of treatment, range 6 to 36, preceded the collection of response samples.

Notes on the study in general: Clonality was higher at ibrutinib response and returned toward baseline at progression. Shared public clonotypes were rare, and on treatment they either got smaller or stayed the same.

Sequencing was performed with immunoSEQ multiplex PCR; in TCRdb, only in-frame clones are kept and a portion is missing. The profile covers roughly 190,000 clones, with around 72% appearing a single time and around 15% taken by the ten largest. In the case of this clone: Its antigen remains unidentified.

V shed 7 bases and J 3 bases; nucleotides not matched to a gene: 8. Germline CDR1 MDHEN, CDR2 SYDVKM. This CDR3 region has 15 residues. The input for sequencing was PBMCs, taken after 24 months of ibrutinib treatment. This clonotype was obtained from a human donor with chronic lymphocytic leukemia. This chain connects TRBV28 to TRBJ2-3; 9 bases fit TRBD1. CDR3: CASTSGQGFTDTQYF. The CDR3 DNA reads as TGTGCCAGCACGTCGGGACAGGGTTTTACAGATACGCAGTATTTT.